One T cell receptor beta chain is described in this entry. CDR1 is LGHDT and CDR2 is YNNKEL in the germline V gene (reference sequence). This CDR3 comprises 17 residues. Trimming removed 1 base from V and 6 bases from J; junction bases left unmatched: 10. This specimen comes from a study of blood T cell repertoires in COVID-19. TCRdb's table, derived via immunoSEQ multiplex PCR, lists solely in-frame clones and lacks some. Among about 190,000 clones listed, about 87% were seen once. The rearrangement uses TRBV3-1 (or the pseudogene TRBV3-2) and TRBJ2-7, with 12 nucleotides matching TRBD2. Sequenced material: peripheral blood. This clonotype originated in a young woman with acute or convalescent COVID-19. The CDR3 DNA reads as TGTGCCAGCAGCCAAGGTGGAAGACTAGCGGGAGTGGGCGAGCAGTACTTC. This codes for CASSQGGRLAGVGEQYF.